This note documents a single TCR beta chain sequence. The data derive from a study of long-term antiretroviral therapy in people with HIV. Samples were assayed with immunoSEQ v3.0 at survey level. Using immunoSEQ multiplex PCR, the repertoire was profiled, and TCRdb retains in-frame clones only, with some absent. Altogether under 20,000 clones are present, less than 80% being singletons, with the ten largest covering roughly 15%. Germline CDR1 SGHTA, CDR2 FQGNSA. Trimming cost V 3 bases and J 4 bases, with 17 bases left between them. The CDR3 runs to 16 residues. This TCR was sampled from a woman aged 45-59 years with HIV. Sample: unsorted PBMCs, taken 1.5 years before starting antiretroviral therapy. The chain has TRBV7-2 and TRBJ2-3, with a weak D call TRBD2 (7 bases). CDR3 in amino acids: CASSLRGGARADTQYF. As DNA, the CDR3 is TGTGCCAGCAGCTTGAGAGGGGGGGCTCGGGCAGATACGCAGTATTTT.